Here is one TCR beta chain with its context. Its antigen is unidentified. With 0 bases removed from V and 4 bases from J, the gap between germline ends came to 7 bases. This CDR3 has 13 residues. Germline loops: CDR1 GTSNPN, CDR2 SVGIG (reference sequence). A multiplex PCR was run with 60 Vbeta primers and 13 Jbeta primers. Here immunoSEQ multiplex PCR was the method, and the copy in TCRdb shows in-frame clones only, minus some. The repertoire has 240,000 or so clones, approximately 80% of them found once; the top ten carry roughly 7.4%. This entry is derived from a study of cytomegalovirus exposure and HLA in healthy donors. Study-level results: 87-base-pair reads could not separate some V segments, including TRBV6-2 and TRBV6-3. It emerged from a later analysis that several of the most significant clusters appeared to be linked to common viral pathogens.

This receptor was taken from a woman in her fifties or sixties in good health and CMV-seropositive. Sequenced: PBMCs. The V and J genes are TRBV30 and TRBJ2-1; D gene unclear. CDR3 protein: CAWSVAEYNEQFF. The CDR3, as DNA: TGTGCCTGGAGTGTAGCTGAATACAATGAGCAGTTCTTC.